These T cell receptor beta chains were read from a single sample in a study of OX40 agonist ivuxolimab in advanced cancers. Assay: immunoSEQ multiplex PCR; the TCRdb copy retains only in-frame clones and omits some. The repertoire includes about 81,000 clones, 75% to 90% of them detected once, and roughly 0.22% sits in the top ten. This specimen consisted of CD4+ or CD8+ T cells sorted from blood, obtained in a trial of the OX40 agonist ivuxolimab. Receptor source: an adult with an advanced solid tumor such as melanoma, head and neck, liver or kidney cancer. The CDR3 runs from the conserved cysteine through the conserved F or W. D genes are given only for firm matches. The listing skips clone size in some rows; elsewhere it reads once, few, many or a size class.

CDR3 length: 14; D gene: -; clone size: -; J gene: TRBJ2-3; V gene: TRBV11-2; CDR3 protein: CASSSQGGTDTQYF; CDR3 DNA: TGTGCCAGCAGCTCTCAGGGAGGCACAGATACGCAGTATTTT
CDR3 length: 15; D gene: -; clone size: -; J gene: TRBJ2-1; V gene: TRBV4-1; CDR3 protein: CASSQVGDVQDEQFF; CDR3 DNA: TGCGCCAGCAGCCAAGTCGGAGACGTGCAGGATGAGCAGTTCTTC
CDR3 length: 15; D gene: -; clone size: -; J gene: TRBJ2-7; V gene: TRBV5-4; CDR3 protein: CASSNVGSLSYEQYF; CDR3 DNA: TGTGCCAGCAGCAATGTGGGTAGCTTGAGCTACGAGCAGTACTTC
CDR3 length: 18; D gene: -; clone size: -; J gene: TRBJ1-3; V gene: TRBV9; CDR3 protein: CASSGANSRPLSGNTIYF; CDR3 DNA: TGTGCCAGCAGCGGAGCAAACAGCCGACCCCTCTCTGGAAACACCATATATTTT
CDR3 length: 15; D gene: -; clone size: -; J gene: TRBJ2-7; V gene: TRBV5-3; CDR3 protein: CARSLETGPSYEQYF; CDR3 DNA: TGTGCCAGAAGCTTGGAGACCGGACCTTCCTACGAGCAGTACTTC
CDR3 length: 16; D gene: -; clone size: -; J gene: TRBJ2-1; V gene: TRBV21-1; CDR3 protein: CASSKESAGGMNEQFF; CDR3 DNA: TGTGCCAGCAGCAAAGAGTCAGCGGGAGGTATGAATGAGCAGTTCTTC
CDR3 length: 14; D gene: -; clone size: -; J gene: TRBJ1-6; V gene: TRBV6-6; CDR3 protein: CASGEQHYNSPLHF; CDR3 DNA: TGTGCCAGCGGGGAACAGCACTATAATTCACCCCTCCACTTT
CDR3 length: 14; D gene: TRBD1; clone size: -; J gene: TRBJ1-4; V gene: TRBV19; CDR3 protein: CASTRDSEIGKLFF; CDR3 DNA: TGTGCCAGTACCAGGGACAGCGAGATCGGAAAACTGTTTTTT
CDR3 length: 11; D gene: -; clone size: -; J gene: TRBJ2-5; V gene: TRBV2; CDR3 protein: CASSNIETQYF; CDR3 DNA: TGTGCCAGCAGTAATATCGAGACCCAGTACTTC
CDR3 length: 13; D gene: -; clone size: -; J gene: TRBJ1-2; V gene: TRBV18; CDR3 protein: CASSPGEDYGYTF; CDR3 DNA: TGTGCCAGCTCACCAGGGGAGGACTATGGCTACACCTTC
CDR3 length: 12; D gene: -; clone size: -; J gene: TRBJ1-2; V gene: TRBV19; CDR3 protein: CASSITGYGYTF; CDR3 DNA: TGTGCCAGTAGTATTACGGGTTATGGCTACACCTTC
CDR3 length: 14; D gene: TRBD2; clone size: few; J gene: TRBJ2-7; V gene: TRBV7-8; CDR3 protein: CASSEKPGGIEQYF; CDR3 DNA: TGTGCCAGCAGCGAAAAGCCCGGGGGGATAGAGCAGTACTTC
CDR3 length: 15; D gene: -; clone size: -; J gene: TRBJ2-5; V gene: TRBV4-3; CDR3 protein: CASSQSVQGGETQYF; CDR3 DNA: TGCGCCAGCAGCCAAAGCGTTCAGGGAGGAGAGACCCAGTACTTC
CDR3 length: 17; D gene: -; clone size: -; J gene: TRBJ1-1; V gene: TRBV2; CDR3 protein: CASKFLRGANLNTEAFF; CDR3 DNA: TGTGCCAGCAAATTCCTGCGGGGGGCGAACTTGAACACTGAAGCTTTCTTT
CDR3 length: 17; D gene: TRBD2; clone size: -; J gene: TRBJ2-1; V gene: TRBV9; CDR3 protein: CASSVPEGRGGLVEQFF; CDR3 DNA: TGTGCCAGCAGCGTCCCTGAGGGGCGGGGGGGCTTGGTTGAGCAGTTCTTC
CDR3 length: 18; D gene: -; clone size: -; J gene: TRBJ1-4; V gene: TRBV4-1; CDR3 protein: CASSPRIYSASTNEKLFF; CDR3 DNA: TGCGCCAGCAGTCCCCGAATCTATAGCGCCTCAACTAATGAAAAACTGTTTTTT
CDR3 length: 13; D gene: TRBD2; clone size: -; J gene: TRBJ2-7; V gene: TRBV7-2; CDR3 protein: CASSLAGGVEQYF; CDR3 DNA: TGTGCCAGCAGCTTAGCGGGGGGGGTGGAGCAGTACTTC
CDR3 length: 14; D gene: -; clone size: -; J gene: TRBJ2-1; V gene: TRBV6-1; CDR3 protein: CASSLIHAVNEQFF; CDR3 DNA: TGTGCCAGCAGTTTAATCCACGCCGTCAATGAGCAGTTCTTC
CDR3 length: 14; D gene: TRBD1; clone size: once; J gene: TRBJ2-5; V gene: TRBV10-3; CDR3 protein: CAISGDRRGETQYF; CDR3 DNA: TGTGCCATCAGTGGGGACAGGCGGGGAGAGACCCAGTACTTC
CDR3 length: 13; D gene: -; clone size: -; J gene: TRBJ2-1; V gene: TRBV29-1; CDR3 protein: CSATGSSYNEQFF; CDR3 DNA: TGCAGCGCCACAGGGTCATCCTACAATGAGCAGTTCTTC
CDR3 length: 15; D gene: TRBD2; clone size: -; J gene: TRBJ2-7; V gene: TRBV4-1; CDR3 protein: CASSQDGTSGYEQYF; CDR3 DNA: TGCGCCAGCAGCCAAGATGGGACTAGCGGCTACGAGCAGTACTTC
CDR3 length: 15; D gene: TRBD2; clone size: -; J gene: TRBJ2-2; V gene: TRBV7-6; CDR3 protein: CASSPSGTRLGELFF; CDR3 DNA: TGTGCCAGCAGCCCATCCGGGACTAGGCTCGGGGAGCTGTTTTTT
CDR3 length: 15; D gene: TRBD2; clone size: -; J gene: TRBJ2-1; V gene: TRBV5-4; CDR3 protein: CASSFSGRGYNEQFF; CDR3 DNA: TGTGCCAGCAGCTTTAGCGGGAGAGGATACAATGAGCAGTTCTTC
CDR3 length: 16; D gene: TRBD2; clone size: -; J gene: TRBJ2-3; V gene: TRBV4-2; CDR3 protein: CASSQRYGLAADTQYF; CDR3 DNA: TGTGCCAGCAGCCAGCGTTACGGACTAGCCGCAGATACGCAGTATTTT
CDR3 length: 16; D gene: -; clone size: -; J gene: TRBJ2-7; V gene: TRBV4-1; CDR3 protein: CASSQFQGSAVYEQYF; CDR3 DNA: TGCGCCAGCAGCCAATTCCAGGGGAGTGCCGTATACGAGCAGTACTTC